This T cell receptor (beta chain) was found in a study of Graves' ophthalmopathy and Graves' hyperthyroidism. At the level of the study: No treatment had been given when peripheral blood was collected at initial diagnosis.

Germline CDR1 is MNHEY and CDR2 is SVGAGI. This CDR3 comprises 14 residues. Trimming left V 7 bases short and J 0 bases short, with 12 bases between. Aged 18 to 65, the patients with hyperthyroidism had under 2 months' duration and were newly diagnosed. As the template, RNA transcripts were used to amplify TCR beta CDR3 regions. Scientists carried out first-round RT-PCR using HTBI primers and then a second-round multiplex PCR. TCRdb re-called the multiplex PCR reads with MiXCR, one entry per CDR3 protein. The sample includes about 390,000 distinct CDR3 sequences, over 15% of them seen just once. The sample taken for sequencing was peripheral blood. The chain joins TRBV6-5 to TRBJ1-1; no clear D. The TCR comes from a woman aged 18-29 years with stable Graves' hyperthyroidism. The CDR3 loop is CASTSLNLNTEAFF. The CDR3 bases are TGTGCCAGCACTTCCTTAAATCTGAACACTGAAGCTTTCTTT.